The T cell receptor beta chain described here comes from a study of blood T cells in healthy people across ages. A note on this clonotype: The antigen is not known.

V shed 5 bases and J shed 5 bases, with 24 bases lying between them. The CDR3 length is 16 residues. CDR1 DFQATT and CDR2 SNEGSKA come from the germline V gene (reference sequence). Overall study findings and caveats: PBMCs left unsorted prevented a conclusive naive versus antigen-experienced comparison. Per-million-T-cell TCR beta diversity fell roughly linearly with age. TCR beta diversity correlated strongly with naive T cell percentage.

Combining a sample-barcoded 5' primer with a J-beta primer mix, a second PCR ran for 7 to 11 cycles. TCRdb analysed the 5' RACE reads with MiXCR anew, one entry per CDR3 protein. This repertoire shows about 1.5 million distinct CDR3 sequences, about 40% found once; its top ten account for less than 8%. This clonotype was sampled from a woman aged 18-30 years in good health. The chain couples TRBV20-1 to TRBJ1-2, with D uncertain. Sequencing was done on a sample of blood. CDR3 DNA sequence: TGCAGTGCTCTTAGCGGTGCCGTGGAGTTTGGGTATGGCTACACCTTC. Translation: CSALSGAVEFGYGYTF.